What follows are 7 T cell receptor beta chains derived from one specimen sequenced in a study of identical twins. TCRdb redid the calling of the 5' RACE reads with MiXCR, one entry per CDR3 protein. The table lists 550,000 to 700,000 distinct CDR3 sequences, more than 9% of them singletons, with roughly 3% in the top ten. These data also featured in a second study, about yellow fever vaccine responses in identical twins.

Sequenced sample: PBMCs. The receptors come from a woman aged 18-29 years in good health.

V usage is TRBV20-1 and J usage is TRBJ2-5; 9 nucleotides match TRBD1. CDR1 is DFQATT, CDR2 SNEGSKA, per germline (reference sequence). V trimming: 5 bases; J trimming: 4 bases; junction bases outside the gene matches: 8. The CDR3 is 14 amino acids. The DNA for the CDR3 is TGCAGTGCTGTCGACAGGGGGTACCTAGAGACCCAGTACTTC. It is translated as CSAVDRGYLETQYF.

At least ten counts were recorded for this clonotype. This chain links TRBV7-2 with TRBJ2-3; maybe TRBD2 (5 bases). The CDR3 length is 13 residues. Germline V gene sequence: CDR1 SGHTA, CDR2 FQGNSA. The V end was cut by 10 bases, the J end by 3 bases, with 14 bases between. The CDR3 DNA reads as TGTGCCACCAGAGAAACGGGGACAGATACGCAGTATTTT. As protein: CATRETGTDTQYF.

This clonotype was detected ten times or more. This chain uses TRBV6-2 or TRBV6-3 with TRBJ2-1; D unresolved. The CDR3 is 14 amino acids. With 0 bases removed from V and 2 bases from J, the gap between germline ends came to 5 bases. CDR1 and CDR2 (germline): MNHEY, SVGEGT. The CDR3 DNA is TGTGCCAGCAGTTACTCCGGTGCCTACAATGAGCAGTTCTTC. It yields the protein CASSYSGAYNEQFF.

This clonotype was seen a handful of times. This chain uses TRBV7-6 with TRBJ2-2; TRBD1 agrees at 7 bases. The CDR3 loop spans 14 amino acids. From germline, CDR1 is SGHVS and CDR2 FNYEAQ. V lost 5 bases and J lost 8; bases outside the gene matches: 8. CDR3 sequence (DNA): TGTGCCAGCAGCAGTACAGGGGCAGGAGGGGAGCTGTTTTTT. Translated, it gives CASSSTGAGGELFF.

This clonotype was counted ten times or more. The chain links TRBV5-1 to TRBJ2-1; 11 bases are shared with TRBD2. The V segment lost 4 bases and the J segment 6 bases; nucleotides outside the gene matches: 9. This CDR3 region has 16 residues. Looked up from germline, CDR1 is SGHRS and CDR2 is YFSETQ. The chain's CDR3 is CASSTPTSGNGNEQFF. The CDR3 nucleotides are TGCGCCAGCAGCACCCCGACTAGCGGGAATGGCAATGAGCAGTTCTTC.

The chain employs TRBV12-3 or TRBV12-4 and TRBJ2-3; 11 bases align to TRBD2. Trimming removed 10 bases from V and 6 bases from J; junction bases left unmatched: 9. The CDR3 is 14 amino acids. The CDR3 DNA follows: TGTGCCACGAGACTAGCGGGGAGCCGGGATACGCAGTATTTT. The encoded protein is CATRLAGSRDTQYF.

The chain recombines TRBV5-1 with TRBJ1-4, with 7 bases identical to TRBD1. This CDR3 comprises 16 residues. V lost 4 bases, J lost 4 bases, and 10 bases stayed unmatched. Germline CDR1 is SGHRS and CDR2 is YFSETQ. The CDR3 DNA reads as TGCGCCAGCAGCCCCATGACAGGGTCGATTAATGAAAAACTGTTTTTT. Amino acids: CASSPMTGSINEKLFF.